The next 29 T cell receptor beta chains were all read from a single sample in a study of T cells in Graves' hyperthyroidism and ophthalmopathy. Researchers took RNA transcripts and amplified the TCR beta CDR3 regions from them. The TCR CDR3 first-round RT-PCR relied on the HTBI primer set. TCRdb re-called the multiplex PCR reads with MiXCR, one entry per CDR3 protein. Of roughly 250,000 distinct CDR3 sequences in the sample, roughly 15% were seen once. Sequencing was carried out using blood. The receptors originated from a woman aged 40 to 55 with Graves' hyperthyroidism that later progressed to Graves' ophthalmopathy.

This clonotype was recorded many times. J is TRBJ2-2 and V is TRBV20-1; D ambiguous. CDR3 length equals 14 residues. CDR1 DFQATT and CDR2 SNEGSKA come from the germline V gene (reference sequence). V was trimmed by 7 bases and J by 2 bases, leaving 14 bases between them. The CDR3 nucleotides read TGCAGTGTTAAAGTCAGGTCCAACACCGGGGAGCTGTTTTTT. It codes for CSVKVRSNTGELFF.

In this sample, this clonotype turned up many times. The V gene is TRBV5-1, the J gene TRBJ1-5; perhaps TRBD1 as D (6 bases). The CDR3 runs to 13 residues. V shed 5 bases and J shed 5 bases, with 11 bases lying between them. Germline assignment: CDR1 SGHRS and CDR2 YFSETQ. The CDR3 nucleotides are TGCGCCAGCAGTTTTAAGGGGGATCAGCCCCAGCATTTT. Its protein product is CASSFKGDQPQHF.

Remarks on this clonotype: This clone may be a read error of a much larger clone one base away. This rearrangement joins TRBV3-1 to TRBJ1-3; D unresolved. The CDR3 has 13 amino acids. Trimming took off 4 bases at V and 0 bases at J, with 4 bases between the two ends. The germline CDR1 and CDR2 sequences are LGHDT and YNNKEL (reference sequence). The CDR3 loop is CASSPISGNTIYF. In DNA form, the CDR3 reads TGTGCCAGCAGCCCCATCTCTGGAAACACCATATATTTT.

V and J are TRBV20-1 and TRBJ1-5; TRBD1 matches 7 bases. Germline V CDR1 and CDR2: DFQATT, SNEGSKA (reference sequence). Germline trimming cut 4 bases from V and 3 bases from J; bases unmatched to any gene: 12. The CDR3 length is 16 residues. CDR3 in amino acids: CSAISPDRSDNQPQHF. In DNA, the CDR3 is TGCAGTGCTATTAGCCCGGACAGGTCGGACAATCAGCCCCAGCATTTT.

This clonotype was detected a few times. The chain uses TRBV6-9 and TRBJ1-2, with D uncertain. CDR3 length: 15 residues. CDR1 and CDR2 (germline): MNHGY, SVAAGI. V was shortened by 3 bases and J by 7 bases, with 18 bases between the two germline ends. DNA for the CDR3: TGTGCCAGCAGTTACCCAGAAAGGGATGGGGTTGGCTACACCTTC. It is translated as CASSYPERDGVGYTF.

Here the CDR3 DNA reads TGTGCCAGCAGTTTACTGTGTCTCCAGCCCCAGCATTTT. It codes for CASSLLCLQPQHF. V gene TRBV27 combines with J gene TRBJ1-5; D is unclear. V lost 2 bases to trimming and J lost 7 bases, with 9 bases between them. This CDR3 is built from 13 residues. Germline V gene data show CDR1 as MNHEY and CDR2 as SMNVEV (reference sequence).

The sample holds many counts of this clonotype. The chain couples TRBV6-1 to TRBJ2-5, with TRBD1 matching over 7 bases. The V and J ends lost 7 bases and 4 bases, in that order; junction bases with no gene match: 9. Germline V gene lookup returns CDR1 MNHNS and CDR2 SASEGT. The CDR3 has 14 residues. CDR3 amino acids: CASIYSGQPETQYF. The CDR3 DNA sequence: TGTGCCAGCATCTACTCGGGACAGCCAGAGACCCAGTACTTC.

This clonotype was picked up many times. This chain connects TRBV27 to TRBJ2-1; D might be TRBD1 or TRBD2, each matching 5 bases. Germline loops: CDR1 MNHEY, CDR2 SMNVEV (reference sequence). Trimming shortened V by 5 bases and J by 7 bases, and 15 bases separated the two germline ends. The CDR3 contains 14 residues. As DNA, the CDR3 is TGTGCCAGCAGTCCTGGGGGTTTTTTGAATGAGCAGTTCTTC. Translated: CASSPGGFLNEQFF.

This clonotype was seen a few times. For the CDR3, the DNA is TGCAGTGCTGTCCTCAGGGGGCGCGAGGTAGACATTCAGTACTTC. Its translation is CSAVLRGREVDIQYF. The J gene is TRBJ2-4, the V gene TRBV20-1, with 8 bases fitting TRBD1. V shed 5 bases, J shed 8 bases, and the junction held 14 bases outside the gene matches. The CDR3 totals 15 residues. Germline V lookup: CDR1 DFQATT, CDR2 SNEGSKA (reference sequence).

This clonotype has just a few counts. CDR3 DNA sequence: TGCGCCAGTAGGATAGCGGGAGGGCCGTATGGTGAGCAGTTCTTC. Its translation: CASRIAGGPYGEQFF. The chain joins TRBV5-1 to TRBJ2-1, with TRBD2 matching over 11 bases. In germline, CDR1 is SGHRS, CDR2 YFSETQ. The V and J ends lost 8 bases and 9 bases, in that order; junction bases with no gene match: 13. This CDR3 has 15 residues.

This clonotype was counted a few times. The chain employs TRBV27 and TRBJ2-1; D is ambiguous. V lost 4 bases and J 9 bases, leaving 22 bases between the germline ends. The V gene's germline CDR1 is MNHEY and CDR2 SMNVEV (reference sequence). This CDR3 is built from 16 residues. The CDR3 loop is CASSSLNFPTNGEQFF. The CDR3 nucleotides are TGTGCCAGCAGTTCACTAAACTTTCCTACGAACGGTGAGCAGTTCTTC.

The table lists this clonotype with many counts. The chain recombines TRBV20-1 with TRBJ1-2; the match to TRBD1 covers 7 bases. The CDR3 extends over 12 amino acids. Trimming at V came to 5 bases and at J to 5 bases, leaving 5 bases not matched to a gene. CDR1 and CDR2 from the germline V gene are DFQATT and SNEGSKA (reference sequence). In DNA, the CDR3 is TGCAGTGCTCGGCGACAGGGTTATGGCTACACCTTC. This gives the protein CSARRQGYGYTF.

The CDR3: CSASGTGGNEQFF. CDR3 in DNA: TGCAGTGCTTCCGGGACAGGGGGTAATGAGCAGTTCTTC. The chain joins TRBV20-1 to TRBJ2-1; TRBD1 agrees at 11 bases. CDR3 length equals 13 residues. Trimming took 5 bases from V and 7 from J; bases not matched to a gene: 4. CDR1 is DFQATT and CDR2 is SNEGSKA in the germline V gene (reference sequence).

The rearrangement links TRBV7-9 to TRBJ2-2; D assignment may be TRBD1 or TRBD2 (5 bases each). This CDR3 is 15 amino acids long. The V and J ends lost 3 bases and 6 bases respectively, with 14 bases between them. Germline-derived CDR1 and CDR2 are SEHNR and FQNEAQ (reference sequence). DNA of the CDR3: TGTGCCAGCAGCTTCTCTGGTTCGGGACCCGGGGAGCTGTTTTTT. Its translation is CASSFSGSGPGELFF.

The genes are TRBV20-1 and TRBJ2-1; tentatively, D is TRBD2 (7 bases). Germline loops: CDR1 DFQATT, CDR2 SNEGSKA (reference sequence). The V and J ends lost 0 bases and 5 bases respectively, with 23 bases between them. The CDR3 sequence is 18 residues long. The CDR3 DNA reads TGCAGTGCTAGAGACTTGGGGAGGAGGGGGGAGGGGAACAATGAGCAGTTCTTC. Translation gives CSARDLGRRGEGNNEQFF.

This clonotype was recorded at least ten times. The rearrangement links TRBV15 to TRBJ2-7; D remains unclear. V was trimmed by 3 bases and J by 7 bases, leaving 16 bases between them. Germline V gives CDR1 LNHNV, CDR2 YYDKDF (reference sequence). This CDR3 is 14 amino acids long. The CDR3 DNA is TGTGCCACCAGCAGTCCCCGACGAGGTCGTGAGCAGTACTTC. Its protein is CATSSPRRGREQYF.

Regarding this clonotype: With a much larger clone just one base away, this may be a read error. Because the CDR3 is missing its conserved closing phenylalanine or tryptophan, this is likely a read error. The gene calls are TRBV15 and TRBJ1-4; D is unresolved. Looked up from germline, CDR1 is LNHNV and CDR2 is YYDKDF (reference sequence). The CDR3 covers 15 residues. V lost 3 bases and J 0 bases, leaving 8 bases between the germline ends. CDR3 nucleotide sequence: TGTGCCACCAGCAGCGTCCCATCAACTAATGAAAAACTGTTTCTT. Protein: CATSSVPSTNEKLFL.

Ten or more counts support this clonotype. The genes are TRBV12-3 or TRBV12-4 and TRBJ1-1; no clear D gene. The CDR3 sequence is 12 residues long. Trimming took 3 bases from V and 6 from J, leaving 8 bases between them. The CDR3: CASSLRVPEAFF. Written as DNA, the CDR3 is TGTGCCAGCAGTTTGAGGGTCCCTGAAGCTTTCTTT.

The chain couples TRBV28 to TRBJ1-2, with 8 bases fitting TRBD1. Germline CDR1 MDHEN, CDR2 SYDVKM. Trimming took 5 bases from V and 4 from J; bases not matched to a gene: 9. The CDR3 contains 15 residues. CDR3 in DNA: TGTGCCAGCAGTCCAAACAGGGGGGGAACCTATGGCTACACCTTC. Translated, it gives CASSPNRGGTYGYTF.

At least ten counts were recorded for this clonotype. The chain links TRBV4-1 to TRBJ2-3; a weak D match, TRBD2 (5 bases). Germline V gene data show CDR1 as MGHRA and CDR2 as YSYEKL. Deletions cut 1 base from V and 8 bases from J, with 22 bases between. The CDR3 has 17 residues. The CDR3 here is CASSQGRLGGYLGTQYF. Written as DNA, the CDR3 is TGCGCCAGCAGCCAAGGAAGACTCGGCGGGTATTTGGGTACGCAGTATTTT.

There are many counts of this clonotype. The chain is built from TRBV20-1 and TRBJ2-2; TRBD1 might be the D (5 bases). Trimming removed 7 bases at V and 6 bases at J, with 12 bases between. The germline V gene has CDR1 DFQATT and CDR2 SNEGSKA (reference sequence). The CDR3 loop spans 12 amino acids. The CDR3: CSVQASAGELFF. The CDR3 DNA follows: TGCAGTGTACAGGCCTCGGCCGGGGAGCTGTTTTTT.

Many counts were recorded for this clonotype. The chain is built from TRBV19 and TRBJ2-2; 8 positions match TRBD2. V gave up 4 bases and J gave up 7 bases; unmatched junction bases: 14. The germline V gene encodes CDR1 LNHDA and CDR2 SQIVND (reference sequence). The length of the CDR3 is 17 residues. The CDR3 here is CASSRSHPGLESGELFF. The CDR3 DNA reads TGTGCCAGTAGTAGGAGTCACCCGGGACTAGAGAGCGGGGAGCTGTTTTTT. Full variable domain (remainder filled in from reference TRBV19 and TRBJ2-2): DGGITQSPKYLFRKEGQNVTLSCEQNLNHDAMYWYRQDPGQGLRLIYYSQIVNDFQKGDIAEGYSVSREKKESFPLTVTSAQKNPTAFYLCASSRSHPGLESGELFFGEGSRLTVL.

The table lists this clonotype with many counts. The gene calls are TRBV4-1 and TRBJ2-7; 7 bases are a match to TRBD2. Trimming removed 3 bases from V and 0 bases from J; junction bases left unmatched: 5. Germline V gene sequence: CDR1 MGHRA, CDR2 YSYEKL. This CDR3 is 15 amino acids long. CDR3: CASSQTGTTSYEQYF. The CDR3 region has the DNA TGCGCCAGCAGCCAGACCGGGACTACCTCCTACGAGCAGTACTTC.

This clonotype was seen repeatedly, ten times or more. This chain uses TRBV10-3 with TRBJ2-2, with D hard to call. Trimming left V 5 bases short and J 0 bases short, with 10 bases between. The V gene's germline CDR1 is ENHRY and CDR2 SYGVKD. The CDR3 has 15 residues. The CDR3 loop is CAISLGIPNTGELFF. CDR3 coding DNA: TGTGCCATCAGTCTGGGGATCCCGAACACCGGGGAGCTGTTTTTT.

The chain is built from TRBV28 and TRBJ2-3; D possibly corresponds to TRBD2 (5 bases). The CDR3 loop spans 15 amino acids. Per the germline V gene, CDR1 is MDHEN and CDR2 is SYDVKM. Trimming removed 5 bases at V and 6 bases at J, with 18 bases between. The CDR3 DNA sequence: TGTGCCAGCAGTCCGTCGGCCGACGGGATCGATACGCAGTATTTT. This codes for CASSPSADGIDTQYF. The whole variable domain, remainder taken from reference TRBV28 and TRBJ2-3, is DVKVTQSSRYLVKRTGEKVFLECVQDMDHENMFWYRQDPGLGLRLIYFSYDVKMKEKGDIPEGYSVSREKKERFSLILESASTNQTSMYLCASSPSADGIDTQYFGPGTRLTVL.

This clonotype was detected only a few times. The CDR3 DNA reads as TGTGCCAGCAGCGCAACGTCGAACATTCAGTACTTC. This encodes CASSATSNIQYF. The V gene is TRBV7-2, the J gene TRBJ2-4; no clear D. Germline assignment: CDR1 SGHTA and CDR2 FQGNSA. With 5 bases removed from V and 7 bases from J, the gap between germline ends came to 9 bases. The length of the CDR3 is 12 residues.

This clonotype was seen at least ten times. The CDR3 spells CAISEGYSINTEAFF. The CDR3 region has the DNA TGTGCCATCAGTGAGGGGTACTCGATTAACACTGAAGCTTTCTTT. V usage is TRBV10-3 and J usage is TRBJ1-1; no clear D. The CDR3 totals 15 residues. CDR1 and CDR2 from the germline V gene are ENHRY and SYGVKD. The V end lost 2 bases, the J end lost 2 bases, and 12 bases lay between the germline ends.

In its sample, this clonotype was seen many times. The chain couples TRBV7-9 to TRBJ2-1; perhaps TRBD2 as D (5 bases). V shed 5 bases and J shed 0 bases, with 8 bases lying between them. The CDR3 spans 14 residues. Per the germline V gene, CDR1 is SEHNR and CDR2 is FQNEAQ (reference sequence). The chain's CDR3 is CASSGLSSYNEQFF. CDR3 DNA: TGTGCCAGCAGCGGACTTAGCTCCTACAATGAGCAGTTCTTC.

This clonotype was counted ten times or more. The chain joins TRBV28 to TRBJ2-7; perhaps TRBD2 as D (5 bases). In germline, CDR1 is MDHEN, CDR2 SYDVKM. Deletions cut 2 bases from V and 3 bases from J, with 11 bases between. CDR3 size: 14 residues. CDR3 in DNA: TGTGCCAGCAGTTTAGGGGAGCGCCACTACGAGCAGTACTTC. Translation: CASSLGERHYEQYF.